This T cell receptor beta chain is drawn from a study of beta chain features in type 1 diabetes. Study-level background: Analysis included around 100 million sorted cells drawn from all samples.

Staining for CD45RO/CCR7/CD25/CD127/CD95/CD27 allowed sorting of CD4+ naive, central memory, regulatory and stem cell-like memory cells. General study points: Among all four CD4+ subsets, Type 1 diabetes patients had TCRB CDR3s that were moderately but significantly shorter.

V gave up 2 bases and J gave up 4 bases; unmatched junction bases: 3. CDR3 length: 14 amino acids. Germline V lookup: CDR1 SGHTA, CDR2 FQGTGA. Every bit of the isolated RNA underwent reverse transcription, so sequencing read expressed TCRB transcripts. Profiled with immunoSEQ multiplex PCR; TCRdb holds only in-frame clones, not every one. The sample contains about 320,000 clones, 14% of which appear only once. A few counts support this clone. Its antigen is unidentified. The sequence derives from a man aged 25-40 years in good health. The sequencing sample was made of central memory CD4+ T cells from blood. The chain couples TRBV7-3 to TRBJ2-3, with 7 bases fitting TRBD2. CDR3 in amino acids: CASSLGGLSDTQYF. DNA of the CDR3: TGTGCCAGCAGCTTAGGGGGACTATCAGATACGCAGTATTTT. Full variable domain (remainder filled in from reference TRBV7-3 and TRBJ2-3): GAGVSQTPSNKVTEKGKYVELRCDPISGHTALYWYRQSLGQGPEFLIYFQGTGAADDSGLPNDRFFAVRPEGSVSTLKIQRTERGDSAVYLCASSLGGLSDTQYFGPGTRLTVL.